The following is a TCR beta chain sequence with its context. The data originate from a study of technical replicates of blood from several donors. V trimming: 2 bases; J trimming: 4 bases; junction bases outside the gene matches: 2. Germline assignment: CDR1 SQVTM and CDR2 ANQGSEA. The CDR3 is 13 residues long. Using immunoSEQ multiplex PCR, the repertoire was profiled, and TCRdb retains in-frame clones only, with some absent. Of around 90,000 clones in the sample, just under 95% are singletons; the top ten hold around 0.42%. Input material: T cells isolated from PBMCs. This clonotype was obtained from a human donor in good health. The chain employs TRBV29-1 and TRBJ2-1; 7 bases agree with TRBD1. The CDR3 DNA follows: TGCAGCGTTGAATCCAGGGGGTACAATGAGCAGTTCTTC. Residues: CSVESRGYNEQFF.